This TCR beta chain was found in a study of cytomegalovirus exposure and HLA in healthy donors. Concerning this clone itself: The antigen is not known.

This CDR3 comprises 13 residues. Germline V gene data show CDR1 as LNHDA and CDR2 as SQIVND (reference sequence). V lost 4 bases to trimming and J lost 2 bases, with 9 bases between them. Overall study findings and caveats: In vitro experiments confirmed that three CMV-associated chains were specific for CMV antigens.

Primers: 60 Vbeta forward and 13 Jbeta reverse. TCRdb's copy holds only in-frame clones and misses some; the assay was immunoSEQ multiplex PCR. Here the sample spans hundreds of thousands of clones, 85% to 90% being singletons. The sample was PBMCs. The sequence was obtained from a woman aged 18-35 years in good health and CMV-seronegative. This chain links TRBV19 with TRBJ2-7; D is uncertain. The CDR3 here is CASSTSPTYEQYF. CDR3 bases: TGTGCCAGTAGTACTAGTCCTACCTACGAGCAGTACTTC.